This is a list of T cell receptor beta chains from one sample in a study of control samples from healthy donors and cancer patients. Produced via immunoSEQ multiplex PCR; TCRdb's table is partial and in-frame only. The table lists 100,000 or so clones, roughly 83% of them singletons. Sample: blood. The receptors stem from a woman aged 25 to 45 in good health. The CDR3 runs from the conserved cysteine through the conserved F or W. The order of the fields is V gene, J gene, clone size, D gene, CDR3 protein, CDR3 DNA. The D gene is left open where the match is weak. The listing skips clone size in some rows; elsewhere it reads once, few, many or a size class.

v_call: TRBV30; j_call: TRBJ1-1; clone_size: .; d_call: .; cdr3_aa: CAWSGSGAEAFF; cdr3_nt: TGTGCCTGGAGTGGTTCAGGGGCTGAAGCTTTCTTT
v_call: TRBV3-1/TRBV3-2; j_call: TRBJ2-3; clone_size: few; d_call: .; cdr3_aa: CASSHSDRTDTQYF; cdr3_nt: TGTGCCAGCAGCCATTCGGATCGCACAGATACGCAGTATTTT
v_call: TRBV2; j_call: TRBJ1-1; clone_size: .; d_call: .; cdr3_aa: CASRREGAVPNTEAFF; cdr3_nt: TGTGCCAGCAGGAGGGAGGGAGCGGTTCCGAACACTGAAGCTTTCTTT
v_call: TRBV5-4; j_call: TRBJ2-1; clone_size: .; d_call: .; cdr3_aa: CASSLWGIYNEQFF; cdr3_nt: TGTGCCAGCAGCTTGTGGGGTATCTACAATGAGCAGTTCTTC
v_call: TRBV24-1; j_call: TRBJ2-1; clone_size: .; d_call: TRBD2; cdr3_aa: CATSDPPGGNEQFF; cdr3_nt: TGTGCCACCAGTGATCCCCCGGGGGGAAATGAGCAGTTCTTC
v_call: TRBV18; j_call: TRBJ1-1; clone_size: few; d_call: .; cdr3_aa: CASSPPYSRVEAFF; cdr3_nt: TGTGCCAGCTCACCACCTTACAGCCGAGTTGAGGCTTTCTTT
v_call: TRBV6-5; j_call: TRBJ1-2; clone_size: few; d_call: TRBD1; cdr3_aa: CASRRQGPHYGYTF; cdr3_nt: TGTGCCAGCAGGCGACAGGGCCCACATTACGGCTACACCTTC
v_call: TRBV12-3/TRBV12-4; j_call: TRBJ1-2; clone_size: .; d_call: .; cdr3_aa: CASSPTGLKGYTF; cdr3_nt: TGTGCCAGCAGCCCTACAGGGTTAAAAGGCTACACCTTC
v_call: TRBV30; j_call: TRBJ1-3; clone_size: .; d_call: .; cdr3_aa: CAWSVRGKTNTIYF; cdr3_nt: TGTGCCTGGAGTGTACGGGGCAAGACAAACACCATATATTTT
v_call: TRBV30; j_call: TRBJ1-3; clone_size: .; d_call: .; cdr3_aa: CAWSKAVRVSSGNTIYF; cdr3_nt: TGTGCCTGGAGTAAGGCGGTCCGGGTCAGCTCTGGAAACACCATATATTTT
v_call: TRBV6-1; j_call: TRBJ1-3; clone_size: .; d_call: .; cdr3_aa: CASSALAGSPSVSGNTIYF; cdr3_nt: TGTGCCAGCAGTGCCCTGGCAGGGAGCCCTTCAGTCTCTGGAAACACCATATATTTT
v_call: TRBV2; j_call: TRBJ1-1; clone_size: .; d_call: .; cdr3_aa: CASSELSTTEAFF; cdr3_nt: TGTGCCAGCAGTGAATTATCGACCACTGAAGCTTTCTTT
v_call: TRBV9; j_call: TRBJ2-2; clone_size: .; d_call: TRBD1; cdr3_aa: CASSARDRGLTGELFF; cdr3_nt: TGTGCCAGCAGCGCCCGGGACAGGGGGTTGACCGGGGAGCTGTTTTTT
v_call: TRBV6-4; j_call: TRBJ1-6; clone_size: .; d_call: .; cdr3_aa: CASSEQDGSNSPLHF; cdr3_nt: TGTGCCAGCAGTGAACAGGACGGTAGTAATTCACCCCTCCACTTT
v_call: TRBV5-6; j_call: TRBJ2-4; clone_size: .; d_call: .; cdr3_aa: CASSVDRNIQYF; cdr3_nt: TGTGCCAGCAGCGTGGACAGAAACATTCAGTACTTC
v_call: TRBV7-2; j_call: TRBJ2-5; clone_size: .; d_call: TRBD1; cdr3_aa: CASSSGPGTGYEKPNF; cdr3_nt: TGTGCCAGCAGCTCTGGTCCCGGGACAGGGTACGAGAAACCGAACTTC
v_call: TRBV5-1; j_call: TRBJ2-1; clone_size: .; d_call: TRBD2; cdr3_aa: CASSLTSGVYNEQFF; cdr3_nt: TGCGCCAGCAGCTTGACTAGCGGGGTGTACAATGAGCAGTTCTTC
v_call: TRBV5-5; j_call: TRBJ1-5; clone_size: .; d_call: .; cdr3_aa: CASSLTYSGNQPQHF; cdr3_nt: TGTGCCAGCAGCCTGACTTACAGTGGCAATCAGCCCCAGCATTTT
v_call: TRBV19; j_call: TRBJ1-2; clone_size: .; d_call: .; cdr3_aa: CASSMRQPGDYGYTF; cdr3_nt: TGTGCCAGTAGTATGAGACAGCCGGGAGACTATGGCTACACCTTC
v_call: TRBV9; j_call: TRBJ2-1; clone_size: .; d_call: TRBD2; cdr3_aa: CASSALAGGVNEQFF; cdr3_nt: TGTGCCAGCAGCGCCCTAGCGGGGGGTGTCAATGAGCAGTTCTTC
v_call: TRBV5-1; j_call: TRBJ2-5; clone_size: .; d_call: .; cdr3_aa: CASSSGTRVGETQYF; cdr3_nt: TGCGCCAGCAGCAGTGGGACCAGGGTCGGAGAGACCCAGTACTTC
v_call: TRBV18; j_call: TRBJ1-1; clone_size: .; d_call: .; cdr3_aa: CASTPGGRSTEAFF; cdr3_nt: TGTGCCAGCACGCCCGGGGGGCGATCCACTGAAGCTTTCTTT
v_call: TRBV6-5; j_call: TRBJ2-5; clone_size: .; d_call: TRBD2; cdr3_aa: CASTRAGVETQYF; cdr3_nt: TGTGCCAGCACTAGGGCGGGGGTGGAGACCCAGTACTTC
v_call: TRBV7-8; j_call: TRBJ2-7; clone_size: .; d_call: .; cdr3_aa: CASSFNDYEQYF; cdr3_nt: TGTGCCAGCAGCTTCAATGATTACGAGCAGTACTTC
v_call: TRBV4-3; j_call: TRBJ2-5; clone_size: .; d_call: .; cdr3_aa: CASSPGLEETQYF; cdr3_nt: TGCGCCAGCAGCCCCGGACTGGAAGAGACCCAGTACTTC
v_call: TRBV12-2; j_call: TRBJ1-1; clone_size: .; d_call: .; cdr3_aa: CASRLESGGGTEAFF; cdr3_nt: TGTGCAAGTCGCTTAGAATCGGGGGGAGGGACTGAAGCTTTCTTT
v_call: TRBV5-1; j_call: TRBJ2-7; clone_size: .; d_call: .; cdr3_aa: CASSLVLSPKEQYF; cdr3_nt: TGCGCCAGCAGCTTGGTGCTTAGTCCCAAGGAGCAGTACTTC
v_call: TRBV19; j_call: TRBJ1-1; clone_size: medium-sized; d_call: TRBD1; cdr3_aa: CASSKAGTGGGTEAFF; cdr3_nt: TGTGCCAGTAGTAAGGCTGGGACAGGGGGCGGGACTGAAGCTTTCTTT
v_call: TRBV4-3; j_call: TRBJ2-7; clone_size: .; d_call: .; cdr3_aa: CASSQETGPYEQYF; cdr3_nt: TGCGCCAGCAGCCAAGAAACCGGGCCCTACGAGCAGTACTTC
v_call: TRBV6-6; j_call: TRBJ1-2; clone_size: .; d_call: TRBD1; cdr3_aa: CASSYDRADGYTF; cdr3_nt: TGTGCCAGCAGTTACGACAGGGCGGATGGCTACACCTTC
v_call: TRBV3-1/TRBV3-2; j_call: TRBJ2-7; clone_size: .; d_call: TRBD2; cdr3_aa: CASSQGSGGAYEQYF; cdr3_nt: TGTGCCAGCAGCCAAGGGAGCGGGGGGGCTTACGAGCAGTACTTC
v_call: TRBV13; j_call: TRBJ1-6; clone_size: .; d_call: .; cdr3_aa: CASSSRGLNSPLHF; cdr3_nt: TGTGCCAGCAGCTCTCGGGGACTTAATTCACCCCTCCACTTT
v_call: TRBV24-1; j_call: TRBJ1-2; clone_size: .; d_call: TRBD1; cdr3_aa: CATSGQGYGYTF; cdr3_nt: TGTGCCACCAGCGGACAGGGGTACGGCTACACCTTC
v_call: TRBV5-6; j_call: TRBJ2-7; clone_size: .; d_call: .; cdr3_aa: CASSLIHKTYEQYF; cdr3_nt: TGTGCCAGCAGCTTAATTCACAAGACCTACGAGCAGTACTTC
v_call: TRBV5-5; j_call: TRBJ1-4; clone_size: .; d_call: .; cdr3_aa: CASSPGGLTTNEKLFF; cdr3_nt: TGTGCCAGCAGCCCAGGTGGTTTAACAACTAATGAAAAACTGTTTTTT
v_call: TRBV5-1; j_call: TRBJ2-3; clone_size: .; d_call: .; cdr3_aa: CASSEGGTIPSTDTQYF; cdr3_nt: TGCGCCAGCAGCGAGGGGGGCACAATCCCTAGCACAGATACGCAGTATTTT